Reported below is one T cell receptor beta chain. The antigen remains unidentified. The data were obtained in a study of T cell responses to AZD1222 COVID-19 vaccine. Regarding the study as a whole: Distributed over spike, vaccine-associated CD4 TCRs predominated at 160-218 and 743-854.

Germline lookup yields CDR1 SGHNT and CDR2 YENEEA. Trimming removed 5 bases from V and 2 bases from J, with 3 bases in between. This CDR3 is built from 11 residues. Here immunoSEQ multiplex PCR was the method, and the copy in TCRdb shows in-frame clones only, minus some. The table shows 90,000 to 95,000 clones, with 88% occurring only once. Specimen: peripheral blood, collected 28 days after the second AZD1222 dose. The source is an adult who received the AZD1222 COVID-19 vaccine. The chain couples TRBV11-3 to TRBJ2-5; D is uncertain. In nucleotides, the CDR3 is TGTGCCAGCAGCGAACAAGAGACCCAGTACTTC. Translated: CASSEQETQYF.